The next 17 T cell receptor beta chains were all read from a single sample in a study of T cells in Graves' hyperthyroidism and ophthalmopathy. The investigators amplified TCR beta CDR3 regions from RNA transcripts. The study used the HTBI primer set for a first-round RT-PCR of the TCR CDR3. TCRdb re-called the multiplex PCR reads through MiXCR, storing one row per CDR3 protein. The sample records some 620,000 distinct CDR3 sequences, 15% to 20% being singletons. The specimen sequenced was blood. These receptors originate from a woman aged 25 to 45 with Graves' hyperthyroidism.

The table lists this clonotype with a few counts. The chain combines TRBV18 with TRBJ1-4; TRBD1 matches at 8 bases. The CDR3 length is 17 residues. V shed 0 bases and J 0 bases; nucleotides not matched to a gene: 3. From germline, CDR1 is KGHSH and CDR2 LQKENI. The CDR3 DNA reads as TGTGCCAGCTCACCACCGAGGACAGGGCCAACTAATGAAAAACTGTTTTTT. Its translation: CASSPPRTGPTNEKLFF. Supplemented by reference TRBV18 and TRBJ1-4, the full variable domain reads NAGVMQNPRHLVRRRGQEARLRCSPMKGHSHVYWYRQLPEEGLKFMVYLQKENIIDESGMPKERFSAEFPKEGPSILRIQQVVRGDSAAYFCASSPPRTGPTNEKLFFGSGTQLSVL.

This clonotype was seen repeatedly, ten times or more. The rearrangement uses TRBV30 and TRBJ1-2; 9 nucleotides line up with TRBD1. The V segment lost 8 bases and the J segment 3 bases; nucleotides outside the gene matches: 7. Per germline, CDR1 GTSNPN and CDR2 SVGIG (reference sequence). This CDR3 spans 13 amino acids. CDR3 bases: TGTGCCGGGACAGGGAAATCTTACTATGGCTACACCTTC. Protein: CAGTGKSYYGYTF.

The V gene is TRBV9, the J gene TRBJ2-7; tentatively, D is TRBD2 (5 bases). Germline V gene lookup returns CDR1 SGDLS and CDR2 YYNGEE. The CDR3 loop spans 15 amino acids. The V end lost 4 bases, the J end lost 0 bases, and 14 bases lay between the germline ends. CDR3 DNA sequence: TGTGCCAGCAGCCTATCGCCCGGGATCTCCTACGAGCAGTACTTC. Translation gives CASSLSPGISYEQYF.

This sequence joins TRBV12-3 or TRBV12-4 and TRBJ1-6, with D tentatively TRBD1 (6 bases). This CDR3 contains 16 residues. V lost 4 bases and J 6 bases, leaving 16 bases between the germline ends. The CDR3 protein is CASSYQTGIANSPLHF. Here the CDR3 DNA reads TGTGCCAGCAGTTACCAGACAGGAATTGCTAATTCACCCCTCCACTTT.

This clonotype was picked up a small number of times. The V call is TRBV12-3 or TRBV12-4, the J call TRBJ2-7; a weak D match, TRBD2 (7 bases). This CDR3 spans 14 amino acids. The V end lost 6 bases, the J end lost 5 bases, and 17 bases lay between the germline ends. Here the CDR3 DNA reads TGTGCCAGCAGCCTAGGGGGGGGATCCCACGAGCAGTACTTC. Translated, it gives CASSLGGGSHEQYF.

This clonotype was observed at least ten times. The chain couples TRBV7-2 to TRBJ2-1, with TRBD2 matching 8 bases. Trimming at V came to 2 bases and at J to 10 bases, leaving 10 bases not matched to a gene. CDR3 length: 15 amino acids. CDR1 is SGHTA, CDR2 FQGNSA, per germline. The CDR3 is CASSLFLAGGREQFF. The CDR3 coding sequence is TGTGCCAGCAGCTTATTCCTCGCGGGAGGCAGGGAGCAGTTCTTC.

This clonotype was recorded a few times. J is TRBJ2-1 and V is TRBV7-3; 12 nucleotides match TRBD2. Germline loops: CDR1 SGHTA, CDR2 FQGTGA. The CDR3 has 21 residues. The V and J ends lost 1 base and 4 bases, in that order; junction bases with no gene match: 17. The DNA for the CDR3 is TGTGCCAGCAGCTTAATGCCTCGCCGACTAGCGGGAGAGGGGGTGTACAATGAGCAGTTCTTC. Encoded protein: CASSLMPRRLAGEGVYNEQFF.

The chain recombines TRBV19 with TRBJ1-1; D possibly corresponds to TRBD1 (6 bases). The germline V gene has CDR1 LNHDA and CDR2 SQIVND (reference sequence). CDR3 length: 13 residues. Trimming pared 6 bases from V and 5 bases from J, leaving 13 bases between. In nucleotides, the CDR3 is TGTGCCAGTAGAGCGGGGGCAGCAACTGAAGCTTTCTTT. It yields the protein CASRAGAATEAFF.

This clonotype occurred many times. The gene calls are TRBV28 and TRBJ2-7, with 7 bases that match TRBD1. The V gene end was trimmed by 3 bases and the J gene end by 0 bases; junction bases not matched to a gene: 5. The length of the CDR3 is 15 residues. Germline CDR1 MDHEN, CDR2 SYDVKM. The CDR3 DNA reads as TGTGCCAGCAGTTTTTCCAGGGGGAGCTCCTACGAGCAGTACTTC. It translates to CASSFSRGSSYEQYF.

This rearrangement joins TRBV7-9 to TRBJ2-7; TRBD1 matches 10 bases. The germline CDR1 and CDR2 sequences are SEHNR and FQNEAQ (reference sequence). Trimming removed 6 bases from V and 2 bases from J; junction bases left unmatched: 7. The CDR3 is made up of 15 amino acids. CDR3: CASSRRDRGTYEQYF. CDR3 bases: TGTGCCAGCAGTCGCCGGGACAGGGGTACCTACGAGCAGTACTTC.

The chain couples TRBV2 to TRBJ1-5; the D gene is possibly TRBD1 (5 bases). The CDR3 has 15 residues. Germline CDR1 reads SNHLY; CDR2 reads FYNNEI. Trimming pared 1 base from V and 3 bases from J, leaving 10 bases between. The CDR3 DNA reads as TGTGCCAGCAGTGAAGACGGGGGTACCAATCAGCCCCAGCATTTT. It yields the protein CASSEDGGTNQPQHF.

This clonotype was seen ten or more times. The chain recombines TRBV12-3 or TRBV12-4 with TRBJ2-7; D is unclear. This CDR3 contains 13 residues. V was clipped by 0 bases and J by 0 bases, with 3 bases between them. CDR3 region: CASSLAPSYEQYF. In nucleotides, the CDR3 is TGTGCCAGCAGTTTAGCCCCCTCCTACGAGCAGTACTTC.

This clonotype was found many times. CDR3 sequence: CASSYAGNGNQPQHF. In nucleotides, the CDR3 is TGTGCCAGCAGTTATGCAGGGAACGGCAATCAGCCCCAGCATTTT. The chain recombines TRBV12-3 or TRBV12-4 with TRBJ1-5; tentative D call: TRBD1 (5 bases). The CDR3 has 15 residues. V shed 4 bases and J shed 2 bases, with 12 bases lying between them.

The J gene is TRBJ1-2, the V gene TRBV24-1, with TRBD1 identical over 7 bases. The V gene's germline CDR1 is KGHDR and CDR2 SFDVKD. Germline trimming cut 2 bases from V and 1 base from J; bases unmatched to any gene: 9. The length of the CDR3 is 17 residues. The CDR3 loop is CATSDSAYRGLNYGYTF. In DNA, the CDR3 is TGTGCCACCAGTGATTCCGCCTACAGGGGCCTTAACTATGGCTACACCTTC.

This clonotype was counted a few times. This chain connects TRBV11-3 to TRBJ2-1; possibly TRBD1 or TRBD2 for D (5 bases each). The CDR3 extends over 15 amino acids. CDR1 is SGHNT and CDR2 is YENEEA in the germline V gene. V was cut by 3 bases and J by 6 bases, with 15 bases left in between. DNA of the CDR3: TGTGCCAGCAGCTTCGGGACGCGGAACCGCAATGAGCAGTTCTTC. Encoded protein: CASSFGTRNRNEQFF.

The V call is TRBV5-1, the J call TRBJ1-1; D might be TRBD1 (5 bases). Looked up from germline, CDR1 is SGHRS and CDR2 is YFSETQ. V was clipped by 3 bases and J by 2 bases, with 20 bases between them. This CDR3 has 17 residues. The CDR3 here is CASSSGWGRAQNTEAFF. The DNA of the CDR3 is TGCGCCAGCAGCTCCGGATGGGGCAGGGCGCAAAACACTGAAGCTTTCTTT.

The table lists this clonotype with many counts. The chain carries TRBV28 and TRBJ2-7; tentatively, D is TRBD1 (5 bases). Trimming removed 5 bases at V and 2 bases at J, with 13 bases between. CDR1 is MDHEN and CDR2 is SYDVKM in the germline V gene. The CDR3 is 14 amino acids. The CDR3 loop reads CASSPLRGAYEQYF. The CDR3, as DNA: TGTGCCAGCAGTCCTCTAAGGGGCGCCTACGAGCAGTACTTC.